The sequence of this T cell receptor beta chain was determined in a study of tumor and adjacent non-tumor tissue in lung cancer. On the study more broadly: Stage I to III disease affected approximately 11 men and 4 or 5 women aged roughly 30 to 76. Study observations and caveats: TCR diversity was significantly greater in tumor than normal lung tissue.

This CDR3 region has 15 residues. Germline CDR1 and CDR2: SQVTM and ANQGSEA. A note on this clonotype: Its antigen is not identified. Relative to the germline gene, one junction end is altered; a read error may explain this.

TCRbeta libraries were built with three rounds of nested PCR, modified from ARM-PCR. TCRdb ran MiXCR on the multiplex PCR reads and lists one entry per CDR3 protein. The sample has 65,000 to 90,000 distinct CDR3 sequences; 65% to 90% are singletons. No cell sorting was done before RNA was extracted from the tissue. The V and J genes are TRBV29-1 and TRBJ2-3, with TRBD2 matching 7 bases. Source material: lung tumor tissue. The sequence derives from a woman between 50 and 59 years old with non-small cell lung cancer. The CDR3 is CSLEPGGSGTDTQYF. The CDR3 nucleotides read TGTAGCCTTGAGCCTGGCGGGAGTGGCACAGATACGCAGTATTTT.